This TCR beta chain was identified during a study of blood T cell repertoires in COVID-19 (dated by TCRdb to between 2020 and 2021). Context from the whole study: Samples covering the acute and convalescent phases of COVID-19 were provided by collaborators in the United States, Italy and Spain. The repertoires were released in a freely available public database meant as a resource for research on the immune response to SARS-CoV-2. Sample metadata almost always included a de-identified subject ID, COVID-19 status, age in years and sex. Subjects who had been exposed to COVID-19, were actively infected with it, or had recovered from it provided the deeply sampled blood TCRbeta repertoires that made up the dataset. Samples came from the ongoing ImmuneRACE study (first 160 participants) plus 1,254 subjects from 6 global collaborators. The prospective study material was composed of cDNA or gDNA derived from T cells, B-cell-depleted T cells, or PBMCs. Where HLA class I and class II types were available, the types were taken from metadata supplied by the sample provider, not from assay-based typing. What the study reported, not specific to this receptor: How much clinical and demographic metadata was included differed by source and by participant, and the metadata was provided uncurated.

At one collaborating source in Seattle, patients were enrolled during active infection and were followed longitudinally through the course of disease. The collaborating institutions used their own protocols to collect whole blood in K2EDTA tubes. Collaborator samples were shipped for TCRbeta analysis as frozen whole blood, isolated PBMCs, or DNA extracted from either sample type. Taken from the germline V gene (reference sequence), the CDR1 and CDR2 loops are LGHDT and YNNKEL. Taken from cysteine to phenylalanine, the CDR3 has 14 residues. Only the CDR3 region is kept as DNA, spanning 42 bases read in frame from base 1. Compared with germline, V lacks 7 bases and J lacks 6 bases; bases without a gene match: 8. Worth noting for this clone: It has no known antigen specificity. Per-base quality was not reported, and no clone a single base away is much larger than it.

TCRbeta CDR3 regions were amplified from genomic DNA using the immunoSEQ Assay, a bias-controlled multiplex PCR. Concerning the study's data processing: The number of nucleated cells in each sample was estimated from the amplification of reference gene primers within the assay. To quantify the absolute abundance of each unique TCRbeta CDR3 rearrangement, sequence reads were collapsed and filtered. Productive Simpson clonality was computed per sample as the square root of Simpson's diversity index over productive rearrangements. The source is immuneACCESS, and TCRdb retained only in-frame sequences with V and J called. Part of the clones is not carried over; for the studies checked, unresolved V genes explain less than half of this, and the remainder is unexplained. The V and J calls and clone size come from that table; D and trimming were worked out from the DNA. The sample table records 200,000 to 250,000 clones; 70% to 90% of these occur just once. 11% of the sample goes to the ten largest clones.

Sequencing was done on a sample of peripheral blood. The V and J segments used are TRBV3-1 (or the pseudogene TRBV3-2) and TRBJ2-7, and 11 junctional nucleotides match TRBD1. The TCR comes from a man aged 50 to 60 with COVID-19, enrolled during active disease. Here is the DNA: TGTGCCAGCAATAAGGGGACAGGGGGACTCGAGCAGTACTTC. This sequence encodes CASNKGTGGLEQYF.